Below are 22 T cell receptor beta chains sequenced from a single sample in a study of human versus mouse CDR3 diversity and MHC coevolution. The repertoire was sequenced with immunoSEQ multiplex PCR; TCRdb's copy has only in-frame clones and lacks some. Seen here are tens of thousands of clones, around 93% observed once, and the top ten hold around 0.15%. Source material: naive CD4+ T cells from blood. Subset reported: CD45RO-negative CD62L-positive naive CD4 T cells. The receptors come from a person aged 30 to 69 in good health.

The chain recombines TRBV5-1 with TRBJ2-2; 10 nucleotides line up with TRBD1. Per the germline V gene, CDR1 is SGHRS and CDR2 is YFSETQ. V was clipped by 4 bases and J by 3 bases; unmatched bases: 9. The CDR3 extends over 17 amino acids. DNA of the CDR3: TGCGCCAGCAGCACCGGGACAGGGGCCGCATACACCGGGGAGCTGTTTTTT. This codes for CASSTGTGAAYTGELFF. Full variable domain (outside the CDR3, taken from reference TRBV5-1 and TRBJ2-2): KAGVTQTPRYLIKTRGQQVTLSCSPISGHRSVSWYQQTPGQGLQFLFEYFSETQRNKGNFPGRFSGRQFSNSRSEMNVSTLELGDSALYLCASSTGTGAAYTGELFFGEGSRLTVL.

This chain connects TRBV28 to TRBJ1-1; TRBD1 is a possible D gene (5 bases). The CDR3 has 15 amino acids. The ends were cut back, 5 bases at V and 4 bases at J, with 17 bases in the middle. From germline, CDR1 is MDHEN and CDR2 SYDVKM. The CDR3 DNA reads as TGTGCCAGCAGTCCGGGGGGGAAGGCGGTCACTGAAGCTTTCTTT. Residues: CASSPGGKAVTEAFF.

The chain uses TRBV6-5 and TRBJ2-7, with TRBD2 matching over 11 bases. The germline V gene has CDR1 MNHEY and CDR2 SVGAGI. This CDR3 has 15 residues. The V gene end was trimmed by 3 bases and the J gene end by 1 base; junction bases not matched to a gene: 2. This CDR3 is CASSYTSGRSYEQYF. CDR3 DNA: TGTGCCAGCAGTTATACTAGCGGGAGATCCTACGAGCAGTACTTC.

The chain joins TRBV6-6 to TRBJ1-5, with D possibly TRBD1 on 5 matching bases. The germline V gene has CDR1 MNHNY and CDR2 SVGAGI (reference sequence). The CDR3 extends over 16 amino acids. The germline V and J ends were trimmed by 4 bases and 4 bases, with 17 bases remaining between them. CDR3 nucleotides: TGTGCCAGCAGTTCCGCGGGGCGGGGGATGAATCAGCCCCAGCATTTT. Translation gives CASSSAGRGMNQPQHF.

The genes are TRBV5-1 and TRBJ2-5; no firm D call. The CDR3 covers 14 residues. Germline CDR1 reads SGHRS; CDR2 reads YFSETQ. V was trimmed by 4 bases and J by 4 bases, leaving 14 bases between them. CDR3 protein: CASSPGFPPETQYF. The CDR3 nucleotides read TGCGCCAGCAGCCCAGGCTTCCCTCCAGAGACCCAGTACTTC. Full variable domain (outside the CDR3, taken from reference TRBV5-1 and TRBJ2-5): KAGVTQTPRYLIKTRGQQVTLSCSPISGHRSVSWYQQTPGQGLQFLFEYFSETQRNKGNFPGRFSGRQFSNSRSEMNVSTLELGDSALYLCASSPGFPPETQYFGPGTRLLVL.

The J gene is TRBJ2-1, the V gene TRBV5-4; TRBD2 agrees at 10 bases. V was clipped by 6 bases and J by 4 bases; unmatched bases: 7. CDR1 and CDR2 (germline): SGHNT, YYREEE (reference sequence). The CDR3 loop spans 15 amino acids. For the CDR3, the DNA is TGTGCCAGCACCAAAACTAGCGGGGAGTACAATGAGCAGTTCTTC. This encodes CASTKTSGEYNEQFF.

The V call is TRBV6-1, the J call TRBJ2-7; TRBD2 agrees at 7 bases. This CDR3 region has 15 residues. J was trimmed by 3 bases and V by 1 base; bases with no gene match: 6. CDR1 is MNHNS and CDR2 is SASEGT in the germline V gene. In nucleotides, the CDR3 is TGTGCCAGCAGTGAAGGGCTGGGGGGGTTCTACGAGCAGTACTTC. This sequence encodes CASSEGLGGFYEQYF.

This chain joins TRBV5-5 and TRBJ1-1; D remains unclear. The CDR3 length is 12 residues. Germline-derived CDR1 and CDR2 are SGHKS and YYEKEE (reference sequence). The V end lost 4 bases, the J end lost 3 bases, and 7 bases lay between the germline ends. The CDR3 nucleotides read TGTGCCAGCAGCGCCCGGGACACTGAAGCTTTCTTT. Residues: CASSARDTEAFF.

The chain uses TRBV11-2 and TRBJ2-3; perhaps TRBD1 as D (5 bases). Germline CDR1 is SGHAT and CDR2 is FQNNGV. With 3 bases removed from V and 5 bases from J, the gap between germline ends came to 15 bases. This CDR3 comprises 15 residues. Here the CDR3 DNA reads TGTGCCAGCAGCTTTGGAGATGGGGCGAAAGATACGCAGTATTTT. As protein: CASSFGDGAKDTQYF. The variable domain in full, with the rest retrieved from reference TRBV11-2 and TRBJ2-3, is EAGVAQSPRYKIIEKRQSVAFWCNPISGHATLYWYQQILGQGPKLLIQFQNNGVVDDSQLPKDRFSAERLKGVDSTLKIQPAKLEDSAVYLCASSFGDGAKDTQYFGPGTRLTVL.

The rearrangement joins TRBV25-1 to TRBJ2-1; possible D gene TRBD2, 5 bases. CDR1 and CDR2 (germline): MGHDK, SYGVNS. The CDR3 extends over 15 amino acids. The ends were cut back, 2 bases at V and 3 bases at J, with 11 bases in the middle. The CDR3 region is CASSETLLVYNEQFF. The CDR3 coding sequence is TGTGCCAGCAGTGAAACCCTACTAGTCTACAATGAGCAGTTCTTC.

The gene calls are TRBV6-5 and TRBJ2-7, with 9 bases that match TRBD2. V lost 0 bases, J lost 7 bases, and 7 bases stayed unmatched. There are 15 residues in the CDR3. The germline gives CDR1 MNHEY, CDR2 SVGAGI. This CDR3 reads CASSYSGTSLYEQYF. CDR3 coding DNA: TGTGCCAGCAGTTACTCCGGGACTAGCCTTTATGAGCAGTACTTC.

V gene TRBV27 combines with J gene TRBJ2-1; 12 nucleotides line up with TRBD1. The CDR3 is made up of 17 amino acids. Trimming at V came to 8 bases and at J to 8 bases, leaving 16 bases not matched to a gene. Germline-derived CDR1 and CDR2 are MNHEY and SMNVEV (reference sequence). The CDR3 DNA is TGTGCCAGCCGTCCCGGGACAGGGGGCAATGCGGTATATGAGCAGTTCTTC. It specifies CASRPGTGGNAVYEQFF.

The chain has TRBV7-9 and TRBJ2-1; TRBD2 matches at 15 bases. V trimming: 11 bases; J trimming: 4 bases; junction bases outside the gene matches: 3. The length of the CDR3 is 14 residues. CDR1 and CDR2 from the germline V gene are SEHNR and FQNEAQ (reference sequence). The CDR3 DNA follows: TGTGCCGGGACTAGCGGGGGGTTATACAATGAGCAGTTCTTC. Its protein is CAGTSGGLYNEQFF.

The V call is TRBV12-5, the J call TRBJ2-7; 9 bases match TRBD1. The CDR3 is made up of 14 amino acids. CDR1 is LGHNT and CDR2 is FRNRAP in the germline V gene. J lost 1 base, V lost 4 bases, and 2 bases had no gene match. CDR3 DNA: TGTGCTAGTGGTTCGGGACAGGGATCCTACGAGCAGTACTTC. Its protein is CASGSGQGSYEQYF.

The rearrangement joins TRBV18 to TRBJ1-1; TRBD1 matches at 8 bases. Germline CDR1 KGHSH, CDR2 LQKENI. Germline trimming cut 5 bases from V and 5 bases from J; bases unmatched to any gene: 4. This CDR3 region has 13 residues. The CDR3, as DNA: TGTGCCAGCTCAAGGGGACAGGAAACTGAAGCTTTCTTT. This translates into CASSRGQETEAFF. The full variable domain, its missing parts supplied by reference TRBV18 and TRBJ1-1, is NAGVMQNPRHLVRRRGQEARLRCSPMKGHSHVYWYRQLPEEGLKFMVYLQKENIIDESGMPKERFSAEFPKEGPSILRIQQVVRGDSAAYFCASSRGQETEAFFGQGTRLTVV.

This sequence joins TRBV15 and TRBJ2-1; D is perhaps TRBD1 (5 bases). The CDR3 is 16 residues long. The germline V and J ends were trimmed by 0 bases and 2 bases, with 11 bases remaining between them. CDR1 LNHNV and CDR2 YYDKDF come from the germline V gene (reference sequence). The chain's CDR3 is CATSRDRPGPYNEQFF. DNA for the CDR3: TGTGCCACCAGCAGAGATCGGCCAGGGCCCTACAATGAGCAGTTCTTC.

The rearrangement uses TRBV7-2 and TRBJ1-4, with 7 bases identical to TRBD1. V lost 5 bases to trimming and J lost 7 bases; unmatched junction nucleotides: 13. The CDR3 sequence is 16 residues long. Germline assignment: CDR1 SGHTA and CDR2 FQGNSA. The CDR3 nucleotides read TGTGCCAGCAGCGTTTCCTACAGGGGCGGCGGTGAAAAACTGTTTTTT. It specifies CASSVSYRGGGEKLFF.

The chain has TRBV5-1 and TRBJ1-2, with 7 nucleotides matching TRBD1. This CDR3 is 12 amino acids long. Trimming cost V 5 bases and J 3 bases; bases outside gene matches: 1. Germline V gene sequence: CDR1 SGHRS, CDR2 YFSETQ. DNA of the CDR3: TGCGCCAGCAGGGGACAGTACTATGGCTACACCTTC. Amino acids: CASRGQYYGYTF.

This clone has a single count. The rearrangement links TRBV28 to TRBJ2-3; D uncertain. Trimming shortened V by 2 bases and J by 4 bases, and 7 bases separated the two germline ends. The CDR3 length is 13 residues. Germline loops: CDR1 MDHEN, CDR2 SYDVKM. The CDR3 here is CASSLVGADTQYF. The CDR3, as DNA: TGTGCCAGCAGTTTAGTGGGCGCAGATACGCAGTATTTT.

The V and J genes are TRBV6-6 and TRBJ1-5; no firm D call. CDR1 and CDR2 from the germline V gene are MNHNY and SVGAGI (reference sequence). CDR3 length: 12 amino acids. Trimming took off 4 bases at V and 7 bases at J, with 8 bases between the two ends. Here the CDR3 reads CASSSPPQPQHF. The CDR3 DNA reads TGTGCCAGCAGTTCCCCTCCCCAGCCCCAGCATTTT.

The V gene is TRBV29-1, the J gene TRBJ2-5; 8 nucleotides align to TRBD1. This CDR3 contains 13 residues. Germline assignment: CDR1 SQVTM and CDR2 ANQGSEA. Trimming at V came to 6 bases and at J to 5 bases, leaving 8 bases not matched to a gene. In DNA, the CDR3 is TGCAGCGTCCAGGACAGGGAATGGGAGACCCAGTACTTC. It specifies CSVQDREWETQYF.

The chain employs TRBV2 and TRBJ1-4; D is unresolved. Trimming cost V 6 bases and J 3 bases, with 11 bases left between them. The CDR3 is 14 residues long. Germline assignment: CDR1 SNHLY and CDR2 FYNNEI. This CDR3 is CASRERAANEKLFF. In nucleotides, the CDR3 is TGTGCCAGCAGGGAGAGGGCTGCTAATGAAAAACTGTTTTTT.